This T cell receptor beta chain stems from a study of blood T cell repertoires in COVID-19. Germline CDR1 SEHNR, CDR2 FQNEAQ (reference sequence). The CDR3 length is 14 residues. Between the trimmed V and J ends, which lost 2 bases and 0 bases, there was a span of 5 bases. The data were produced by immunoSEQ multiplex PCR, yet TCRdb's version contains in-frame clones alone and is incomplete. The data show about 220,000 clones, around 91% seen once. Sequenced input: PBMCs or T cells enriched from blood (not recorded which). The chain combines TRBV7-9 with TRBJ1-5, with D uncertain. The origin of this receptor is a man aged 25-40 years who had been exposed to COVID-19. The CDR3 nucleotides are TGTGCCAGCAGCTTAATCGGTAGCAATCAGCCCCAGCATTTT. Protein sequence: CASSLIGSNQPQHF.